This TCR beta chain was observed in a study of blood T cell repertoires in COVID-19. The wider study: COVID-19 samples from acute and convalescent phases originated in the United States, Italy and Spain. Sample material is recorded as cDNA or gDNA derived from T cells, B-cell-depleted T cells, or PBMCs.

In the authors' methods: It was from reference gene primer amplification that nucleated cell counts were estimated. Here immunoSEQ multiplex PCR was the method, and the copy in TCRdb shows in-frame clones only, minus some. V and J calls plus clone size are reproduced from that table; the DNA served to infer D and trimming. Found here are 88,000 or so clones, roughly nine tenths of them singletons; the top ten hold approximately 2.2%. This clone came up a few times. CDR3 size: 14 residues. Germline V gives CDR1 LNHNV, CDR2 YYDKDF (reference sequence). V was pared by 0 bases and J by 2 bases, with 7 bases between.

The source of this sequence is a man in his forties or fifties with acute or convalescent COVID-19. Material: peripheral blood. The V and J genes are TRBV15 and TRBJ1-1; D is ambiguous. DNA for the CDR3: TGTGCCACCAGCAGAGATGTAGCTAACACTGAAGCTTTCTTT. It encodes CATSRDVANTEAFF.